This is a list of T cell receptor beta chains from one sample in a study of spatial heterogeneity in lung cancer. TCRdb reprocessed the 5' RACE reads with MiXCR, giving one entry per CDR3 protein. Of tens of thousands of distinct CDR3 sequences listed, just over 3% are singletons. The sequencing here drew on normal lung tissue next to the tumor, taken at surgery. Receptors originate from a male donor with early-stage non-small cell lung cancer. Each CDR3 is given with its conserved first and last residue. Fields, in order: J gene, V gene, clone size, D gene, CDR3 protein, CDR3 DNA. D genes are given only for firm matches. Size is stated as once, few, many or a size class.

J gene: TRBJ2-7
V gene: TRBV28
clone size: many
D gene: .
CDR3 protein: CASSWSGRLDEQYF
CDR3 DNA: TGTGCCAGCAGTTGGTCGGGGAGACTCGACGAGCAGTACTTC

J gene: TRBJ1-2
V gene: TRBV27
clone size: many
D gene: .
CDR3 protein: CASSLWAGVRGDGGYTF
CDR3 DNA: TGTGCCAGCAGTTTATGGGCAGGGGTTAGAGGAGATGGCGGCTACACCTTC

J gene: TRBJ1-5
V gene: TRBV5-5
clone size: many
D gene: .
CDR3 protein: CASSFLQGEEPQHF
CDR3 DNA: TGTGCCAGCAGCTTTTTACAGGGAGAAGAGCCCCAGCATTTT

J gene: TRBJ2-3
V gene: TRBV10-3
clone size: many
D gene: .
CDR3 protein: CAIGTDGTDTQYF
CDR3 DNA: TGTGCCATCGGAACCGATGGCACAGATACGCAGTATTTT

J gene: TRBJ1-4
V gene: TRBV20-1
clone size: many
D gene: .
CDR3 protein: CSARVKRLSGNEKLFF
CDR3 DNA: TGCAGTGCTAGGGTTAAGCGACTCTCCGGAAATGAAAAACTGTTTTTT

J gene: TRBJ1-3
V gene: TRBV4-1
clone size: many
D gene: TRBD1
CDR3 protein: CASSHYDREPGNTIYF
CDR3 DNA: TGCGCCAGCAGCCACTATGACAGGGAGCCTGGAAACACCATATATTTT

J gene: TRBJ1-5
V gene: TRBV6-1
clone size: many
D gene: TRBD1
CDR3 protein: CASRAGTGNQPQHF
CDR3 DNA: TGTGCCAGCAGAGCCGGGACAGGGAATCAGCCCCAGCATTTT

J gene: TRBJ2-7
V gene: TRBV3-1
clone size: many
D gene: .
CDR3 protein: CASTKGRGGSEQYF
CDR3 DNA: TGTGCCAGCACGAAGGGCAGGGGAGGAAGCGAGCAGTACTTC

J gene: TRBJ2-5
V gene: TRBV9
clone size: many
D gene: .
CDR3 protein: CASSTGREETQYF
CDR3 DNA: TGTGCCAGCAGTACCGGAAGGGAAGAGACCCAGTACTTC

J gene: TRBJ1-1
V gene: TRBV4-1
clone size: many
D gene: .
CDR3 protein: CASSLQETYEAFF
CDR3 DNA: TGCGCCAGCAGCCTACAGGAAACGTATGAAGCTTTCTTT

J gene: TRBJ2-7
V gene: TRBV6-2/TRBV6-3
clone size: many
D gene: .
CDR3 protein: CASSSPYEQYF
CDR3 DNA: TGTGCCAGCAGCAGTCCCTACGAGCAGTACTTC

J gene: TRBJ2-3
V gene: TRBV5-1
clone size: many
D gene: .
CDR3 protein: CASSLVGPGSVDTQYF
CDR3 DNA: TGCGCCAGCAGCTTGGTTGGTCCGGGTTCAGTCGATACGCAGTATTTT

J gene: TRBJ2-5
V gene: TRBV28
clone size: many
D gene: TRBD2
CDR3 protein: CASSSVSGKYQETQYF
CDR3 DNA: TGTGCCAGCAGCTCAGTTAGCGGGAAGTACCAAGAGACCCAGTACTTC

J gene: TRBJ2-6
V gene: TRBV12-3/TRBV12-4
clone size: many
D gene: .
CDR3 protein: CASTFFSGANVLTF
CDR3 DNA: TGTGCCAGCACGTTTTTTTCTGGGGCCAACGTCCTGACTTTC

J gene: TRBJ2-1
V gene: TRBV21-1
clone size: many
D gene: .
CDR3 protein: CASSTPFPGLEYNEQFF
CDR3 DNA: TGTGCCAGCAGCACACCGTTCCCGGGACTTGAATACAATGAGCAGTTCTTC

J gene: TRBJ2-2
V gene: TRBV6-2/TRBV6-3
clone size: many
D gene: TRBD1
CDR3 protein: CASSSQGATGELFF
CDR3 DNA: TGTGCCAGCAGTTCACAGGGGGCCACCGGGGAGCTGTTTTTT